A selection of T cell receptor beta chains follows, all from one sample in a study of control samples from healthy donors and cancer patients. Profiled with immunoSEQ multiplex PCR; TCRdb holds only in-frame clones, not every one. Among approximately 20,000 clones, 86% were seen once, and the ten largest hold 11%. Sequencing was performed on PBMCs. The receptors derive from a woman between 70 and 85 years old with colorectal cancer. CDR3s include the opening cysteine and the closing phenylalanine or tryptophan. Each record gives: V gene, D gene, J gene, clone size, CDR3 DNA, CDR3 protein. A D gene is named only where the DNA matches it firmly. For some rows the clone size is stated as once, few or many, or as a class when expanded; others skip it.

TRBV27	-	TRBJ2-7	-	TGTGCCAGCAGTTTACGTAGGGACCCTTCCTACGAGCAGTACTTC	CASSLRRDPSYEQYF
TRBV2	TRBD1	TRBJ2-3	-	TGTGCCAGCATAGGACAGGGGCTTTTTTCGAGCACAGATACGCAGTATTTT	CASIGQGLFSSTDTQYF
TRBV2	-	TRBJ2-2	-	TGTGCCAGCAGTGTGCGACAGTACACCGGGGAGCTGTTTTTT	CASSVRQYTGELFF
TRBV7-3	-	TRBJ2-2	-	TGTGCCAGCAGCTTAGGAGGAAACACCGGGGAGCTGTTTTTT	CASSLGGNTGELFF
TRBV5-5	-	TRBJ1-5	-	TGTGCCAGCAGCTTGACAGGGTTTACGAATCAGCCCCAGCATTTT	CASSLTGFTNQPQHF
TRBV6-5	TRBD1	TRBJ2-5	-	TGTGCCAGCAGTCACCCGACAGGGGATGGGACCCAGTACTTC	CASSHPTGDGTQYF
TRBV5-8	-	TRBJ1-4	-	TGTGCCAGCACCCGGTTTAGCCTAGAGGGTGAAAAACTGTTTTTT	CASTRFSLEGEKLFF
TRBV6-2/TRBV6-3	-	TRBJ1-5	few	TGTGCCAGCAGTCCCAAGGGCAGGTTCCAGCCCCAGCATTTT	CASSPKGRFQPQHF
TRBV6-5	-	TRBJ2-6	-	TGTGCCAGCAGGTACAGGGTCTCTGGGGCCAACGTCCTGACTTTC	CASRYRVSGANVLTF
TRBV2	TRBD1	TRBJ2-2	-	TGTGCCAGCATCAGAGGACAGGGGGCCGGCGGGGAGCTGTTTTTT	CASIRGQGAGGELFF
TRBV9	TRBD1	TRBJ2-1	-	TGTGCCAGCAGCGTAGAGGCAGGGGGCAATGAGCAGTTCTTC	CASSVEAGGNEQFF
TRBV6-6	TRBD1	TRBJ1-5	-	TGTGCCAGCAGTTACTCGTCGCAGGGGGGTCAGCCCCAGCATTTT	CASSYSSQGGQPQHF
TRBV29-1	TRBD2	TRBJ2-1	-	TGCAGCGTTGAAGATTATTTGGTGCTAGCGGGAGGGCCAGGTGAGCAGTTCTTC	CSVEDYLVLAGGPGEQFF
TRBV15	TRBD1	TRBJ2-5	-	TGTGCCACCAGCCCGGACGGGACAGACCAAGAGACCCAGTACTTC	CATSPDGTDQETQYF
TRBV11-2	-	TRBJ2-6	-	TGTGCCAGCAGCTTAGAGGTGCAAGGGTCCTTATCTGGGGCCAACGTCCTGACTTTC	CASSLEVQGSLSGANVLTF
TRBV2	-	TRBJ2-7	-	TGTGCCAGCAGGGTGGGACACGACTACGAGCAGTACTTC	CASRVGHDYEQYF
TRBV2	-	TRBJ1-1	-	TGTGCCAGCGGCGAGACAAACATGAACACTGAAGCTTTCTTT	CASGETNMNTEAFF
TRBV27	TRBD1	TRBJ2-7	-	TGTGCCAGCAGTTCAGGGGGCTCCTACGAGCAGTACTTC	CASSSGGSYEQYF
TRBV27	TRBD2	TRBJ2-1	-	TGTGCCAGCAGCACGGGTTACGGGAGGGAGAATGAGCAGTTCTTC	CASSTGYGRENEQFF
TRBV9	-	TRBJ2-1	-	TGTGCCAGCAGCCCCCCCCCAGGCTACTACAATGAGCAGTTCTTC	CASSPPPGYYNEQFF
TRBV19	-	TRBJ1-5	-	TGTGCCAGTAGTCAAAGGGGGGCTGGAAACAATCAGCCCCAGCATTTT	CASSQRGAGNNQPQHF
TRBV5-1	-	TRBJ2-5	-	TGCGCCAGCAGCTTGGAGTCTGGGGTTTGGGAGACCCAGTACTTC	CASSLESGVWETQYF
TRBV6-2/TRBV6-3	-	TRBJ1-5	-	TGTGCCAGCAGTTACGGAGGGATCGGCAATCAGCCCCAGCATTTT	CASSYGGIGNQPQHF
TRBV4-1	TRBD2	TRBJ2-7	-	TGCGCCAGCAGCCAAGGACTAGCAGGCTACGAGCAGTACTTC	CASSQGLAGYEQYF
TRBV3-1/TRBV3-2	-	TRBJ2-7	-	TGTGCCAGCAGCCAAGAAATCGCCCGGGAGCAGTACTTC	CASSQEIAREQYF
TRBV7-9	-	TRBJ1-1	-	TGTGCCAGCAGCTTAGAACAGAACACTGAAGCTTTCTTT	CASSLEQNTEAFF
TRBV10-3	-	TRBJ1-1	-	TGTGCCATCAGTGAAAATGGGATGAACACTGAAGCTTTCTTT	CAISENGMNTEAFF
TRBV7-2	TRBD1	TRBJ2-7	-	TGTGCCAGCAGCTTTACAGGGGGCTCCTACGAGCAGTACTTC	CASSFTGGSYEQYF
TRBV7-2	-	TRBJ2-5	-	TGTGCCAGCAGCCCCGACGGGAACCAAGAGACCCAGTACTTC	CASSPDGNQETQYF
TRBV29-1	-	TRBJ1-3	-	TGCAGCGCTCGGGCGCCCTCTGGAAACACCATATATTTT	CSARAPSGNTIYF
TRBV9	TRBD2	TRBJ2-3	once	TGTGCCATCCGGACTAGCGGGGGGGCTAGCACAGATACGCAGTATTTT	CAIRTSGGASTDTQYF
TRBV11-2	TRBD2	TRBJ2-1	-	TGTGCCAGCAGCTTATGGGTCGAGCTAGCGGGAGGCCCCGATGAGCAGTTCTTC	CASSLWVELAGGPDEQFF
TRBV19	TRBD1	TRBJ2-7	-	TGTGCCAGTAGTATGGAACAGGGGGCCTACGAGCAGTACTTC	CASSMEQGAYEQYF
TRBV6-5	-	TRBJ2-5	few	TGTGCCAGCAGGGAGGGGGGCCAAGAGACCCAGTACTTC	CASREGGQETQYF
TRBV29-1	-	TRBJ1-2	-	TGCAGCGTTGAAGGGCGTTGGGGTGTCTATGGCTACACCTTC	CSVEGRWGVYGYTF
TRBV7-9	-	TRBJ1-5	-	TGTGCCAGCAGCTTAGAAGGGGCCCCGGGGACCCAGCATTTT	CASSLEGAPGTQHF
TRBV30	-	TRBJ1-5	-	TGTGCCTGGAGTGTAGTTGGGGGCCATCAGCCCCAGCATTTT	CAWSVVGGHQPQHF
TRBV18	-	TRBJ2-5	-	TGTGCCAGCTCACCATGGCGGGAGACCCAGTACTTC	CASSPWRETQYF
TRBV6-6	-	TRBJ1-5	-	TGTGCCAGCAGCGCTGAAGGTGGGAATCAGCCCCAGCATTTT	CASSAEGGNQPQHF
TRBV19	-	TRBJ1-6	-	TGTGCCAGTAGTATCTCCGGGTGGTACAATAATTCACCCCTCCACTTT	CASSISGWYNNSPLHF
TRBV3-1/TRBV3-2	-	TRBJ2-5	-	TGTGCCAGCAGCCAAGAGTCAGCACAGTACTTC	CASSQESAQYF
TRBV6-1	-	TRBJ2-7	-	TGTGCCAGCAGTGACACGGGGGGCCCCTACGAGCAGTACTTC	CASSDTGGPYEQYF
TRBV4-1	TRBD1	TRBJ2-1	-	TGCGCCAGCAGCCAAATTGGAAGGACAGGGGCTGATGAGCAGTTCTTC	CASSQIGRTGADEQFF
TRBV6-6	-	TRBJ1-2	once	TGTGCCAGCAGTTACTTCGAAAAACAGGGCGCCTATGGCTACACCTTC	CASSYFEKQGAYGYTF
TRBV13	TRBD1	TRBJ2-7	-	TGTGCCAGCAGCTCCCGACAGGGGAGATACGAGCAGTACTTC	CASSSRQGRYEQYF
TRBV2	TRBD1	TRBJ1-3	once	TGTGCCAGCAGGGGACAGGGATCGCCTGGAAACACCATATATTTT	CASRGQGSPGNTIYF
TRBV12-5	-	TRBJ2-6	-	TGTGCTAGTGGTTTGGTAACTAGTGTTGGGGCCAACGTCCTGACTTTC	CASGLVTSVGANVLTF
TRBV27	-	TRBJ1-5	-	TGTGCCAGCAGTTTCGGAACCGGTCGGGACAATCAGCCCCAGCATTTT	CASSFGTGRDNQPQHF
TRBV11-2	-	TRBJ2-1	-	TGTGCCAGCAGAAGTACTCCGGGACGAGAATTTTTGAAGCAGTTCTTC	CASRSTPGREFLKQFF
TRBV18	-	TRBJ1-6	-	TGTGCCAGCTCACAACCGGGACAATGGCGGAGCTCCTATAATTCACCCCTCCACTTT	CASSQPGQWRSSYNSPLHF
TRBV2	TRBD2	TRBJ2-1	-	TGTGCCAGCAGTTCTAGCGGGGGGGCCCATGAGCAGTTCTTC	CASSSSGGAHEQFF
TRBV4-2	TRBD2	TRBJ2-1	-	TGTGCCAGCAGCCAAGGGGCGGCGGGAGGGCTCTTATACAATGAGCAGTTCTTC	CASSQGAAGGLLYNEQFF
TRBV11-2	-	TRBJ2-5	-	TGTGCCAGCGGCCCGGTGGAGACCCAGTACTTC	CASGPVETQYF
TRBV25-1	-	TRBJ1-4	-	TGTGCCAGCAGTGAAAGGAATGAAAAACTGTTTTTT	CASSERNEKLFF
TRBV9	-	TRBJ2-1	-	TGTGCCAGCAGCGTAGGAGGGGGATCCTACAATGAGCAGTTCTTC	CASSVGGGSYNEQFF